One sample yielded the 18 T cell receptor beta chains listed below, sequenced in a study of OX40 agonist ivuxolimab in advanced cancers. Sequencing was performed with immunoSEQ multiplex PCR; in TCRdb, only in-frame clones are kept and a portion is missing. Of about 92,000 clones listed, under 95% are singletons. The sample consisted of CD4+ or CD8+ T cells sorted from blood, taken in a trial of the OX40 agonist ivuxolimab. These receptor sequences come from an adult with an advanced solid tumor such as melanoma, head and neck, liver or kidney cancer.

The chain combines TRBV15 with TRBJ1-5; D is ambiguous. From germline, CDR1 is LNHNV and CDR2 YYDKDF (reference sequence). The CDR3 consists of 17 residues. V lost 1 base, J lost 5 bases, and 18 bases lay in between. Here the CDR3 reads CATSRVHTEIGDQPQHF. In nucleotides, the CDR3 is TGTGCCACCAGCAGAGTCCACACCGAAATAGGCGATCAGCCCCAGCATTTT.

This sequence joins TRBV7-2 and TRBJ2-7; D gene ambiguous. Germline CDR1 is SGHTA and CDR2 is FQGNSA. The V end was cut by 0 bases, the J end by 6 bases, with 9 bases between. The CDR3 is 13 amino acids. The chain's CDR3 is CASSLAHGFEQYF. In DNA, the CDR3 is TGTGCCAGCAGCTTAGCGCACGGGTTCGAGCAGTACTTC.

The DNA for the CDR3 is TGTGCCAGCAGCTTGGATCCGGGCTTCTCCTACGAGCAGTACTTC. Translated, it gives CASSLDPGFSYEQYF. This chain connects TRBV5-4 to TRBJ2-7; D unclear. Trimming pared 0 bases from V and 0 bases from J, leaving 10 bases between. From germline, CDR1 is SGHNT and CDR2 YYREEE (reference sequence). This CDR3 is 15 amino acids long.

The gene calls are TRBV10-3 and TRBJ2-7, with 9 bases matching TRBD1. This CDR3 is 14 amino acids long. The J segment lost 6 bases and the V segment lost 3 bases, leaving 6 bases of the junction unmatched. The germline CDR1 and CDR2 sequences are ENHRY and SYGVKD. In DNA form, the CDR3 reads TGTGCCATCAGTGACCTCGGACAGGGGAGCGAGCAGTACTTC. Translated, it gives CAISDLGQGSEQYF.

This sequence joins TRBV25-1 and TRBJ2-3; 11 bases agree with TRBD2. This CDR3 is 15 amino acids long. The J segment lost 6 bases and the V segment lost 5 bases, leaving 7 bases of the junction unmatched. Germline assignment: CDR1 MGHDK and CDR2 SYGVNS. The CDR3 loop is CASSSTSGSWDTQYF. CDR3 DNA: TGTGCCAGCAGTTCTACTAGCGGGAGCTGGGATACGCAGTATTTT.

V gene TRBV7-9 combines with J gene TRBJ1-5; D is ambiguous. The CDR3 sequence is 14 residues long. Per the germline V gene, CDR1 is SEHNR and CDR2 is FQNEAQ (reference sequence). The V and J ends lost 5 bases and 2 bases respectively, with 10 bases between them. In DNA form, the CDR3 reads TGTGCCAGCAGCGGTCCTGACGGCAATCAGCCCCAGCATTTT. Residues: CASSGPDGNQPQHF.

The rearrangement links TRBV5-1 to TRBJ1-1, with D uncertain. The CDR3 spans 13 residues. Per germline, CDR1 SGHRS and CDR2 YFSETQ. Trimming took off 2 bases at V and 0 bases at J, with 5 bases between the two ends. The CDR3 loop is CASSLTVNTEAFF. As DNA, the CDR3 is TGCGCCAGCAGCTTAACAGTGAACACTGAAGCTTTCTTT. Together with reference TRBV5-1 and TRBJ1-1, the CDR3 gives the full variable domain: KAGVTQTPRYLIKTRGQQVTLSCSPISGHRSVSWYQQTPGQGLQFLFEYFSETQRNKGNFPGRFSGRQFSNSRSEMNVSTLELGDSALYLCASSLTVNTEAFFGQGTRLTVV.

V gene TRBV5-1 combines with J gene TRBJ2-5; 9 positions match TRBD2. CDR3 length: 17 residues. The V segment lost 0 bases and the J segment 2 bases; nucleotides outside the gene matches: 8. CDR1 is SGHRS, CDR2 YFSETQ, per germline. CDR3 loop: CASSLVGLAGIQETQYF. The CDR3, as DNA: TGCGCCAGCAGCTTGGTAGGTCTAGCGGGGATACAAGAGACCCAGTACTTC.

V and J are TRBV11-2 and TRBJ2-1, with 10 bases fitting TRBD1. Losses at the gene ends were 3 bases for V and 6 bases for J; bases not matched to a gene: 14. This CDR3 is built from 18 residues. In germline, CDR1 is SGHAT, CDR2 FQNNGV. The CDR3 coding sequence is TGTGCCAGCAGCTTCGTATTAGACAGGGGGCCCCGGGGCAATGAGCAGTTCTTC. Translated, it gives CASSFVLDRGPRGNEQFF.

The chain has TRBV29-1 and TRBJ2-4; 13 bases line up with TRBD2. With 3 bases clipped from V and 4 bases from J, the junction kept 3 bases outside the gene matches. The CDR3 loop spans 15 amino acids. Germline lookup yields CDR1 SQVTM and CDR2 ANQGSEA. CDR3 in DNA: TGCAGCGTTGACGGACTAGCGGGAGATAAAAACATTCAGTACTTC. Residues: CSVDGLAGDKNIQYF.

This clone was detected once. The rearrangement joins TRBV29-1 to TRBJ1-1; maybe TRBD1 (5 bases). Germline V CDR1 and CDR2: SQVTM, ANQGSEA. V gave up 4 bases and J gave up 0 bases, with 9 bases separating them. This CDR3 is built from 13 residues. The CDR3 is CSVVQGLNTEAFF. Here the CDR3 DNA reads TGCAGCGTTGTGCAGGGATTGAACACTGAAGCTTTCTTT.

The chain carries TRBV11-2 and TRBJ1-6; 9 nucleotides agree with TRBD1. The CDR3 consists of 15 residues. With V trimmed by 3 bases and J by 9 bases, 6 bases remained unmatched. The germline V gene encodes CDR1 SGHAT and CDR2 FQNNGV. CDR3 protein: CASSFSGTGTSPLHF. CDR3 DNA sequence: TGTGCCAGCAGCTTTTCCGGGACAGGGACTTCACCCCTCCACTTT.

The chain combines TRBV2 with TRBJ2-5; D gene unclear. Trimming took off 2 bases at V and 5 bases at J, with 9 bases between the two ends. This CDR3 spans 13 amino acids. Germline CDR1 is SNHLY and CDR2 is FYNNEI. The CDR3 sequence: CASSERRVETQYF. CDR3 DNA: TGTGCCAGCAGTGAAAGGCGCGTGGAGACCCAGTACTTC.

This chain joins TRBV9 and TRBJ2-5, with 11 positions matching TRBD2. The V and J ends lost 4 bases and 2 bases, in that order; junction bases with no gene match: 4. Germline lookup yields CDR1 SGDLS and CDR2 YYNGEE. This CDR3 comprises 15 residues. CDR3 bases: TGTGCCAGCAGCCTGGGACTAGCGGCTCAAGAGACCCAGTACTTC. It is translated as CASSLGLAAQETQYF.

The V gene is TRBV6-7, the J gene TRBJ2-1; TRBD2 aligns across 14 bases. TRBV6-7 has ORF status, its function being uncertain. This CDR3 is 17 amino acids long. Trimming took 6 bases from V and 4 from J; bases not matched to a gene: 8. The DNA for the CDR3 is TGTGCCAGCAGCCAACTGACTAGCGGGAGGGAATACAATGAGCAGTTCTTC. It codes for CASSQLTSGREYNEQFF.

This chain joins TRBV6-5 and TRBJ2-1, with TRBD2 identical over 10 bases. From germline, CDR1 is MNHEY and CDR2 SVGAGI. The length of the CDR3 is 14 residues. V was pared by 4 bases and J by 9 bases, with 6 bases of the junction left unmatched. CDR3 DNA: TGTGCCAGCAGTTTCGCTAGCGGGAGCGGTGAGCAGTTCTTC. It specifies CASSFASGSGEQFF.

The chain carries TRBV5-4 and TRBJ1-4; possibly TRBD1 for D (6 bases). This CDR3 has 16 amino acids. Germline CDR1 reads SGHNT; CDR2 reads YYREEE (reference sequence). V was pared by 4 bases and J by 4 bases, with 17 bases between. The CDR3 is CASSLGGADGNEKLFF. DNA for the CDR3: TGTGCCAGCAGCCTCGGGGGGGCCGATGGTAATGAAAAACTGTTTTTT. The full variable domain, with the rest looked up from reference TRBV5-4 and TRBJ1-4, is ETGVTQSPTHLIKTRGQQVTLRCSSQSGHNTVSWYQQALGQGPQFIFQYYREEENGRGNFPPRFSGLQFPNYSSELNVNALELDDSALYLCASSLGGADGNEKLFFGSGTQLSVL.

The sample holds one count of this clone. The chain combines TRBV28 with TRBJ2-1; D not certain. CDR3 length: 11 residues. The germline V gene encodes CDR1 MDHEN and CDR2 SYDVKM. With 6 bases removed from V and 3 bases from J, the gap between germline ends came to 3 bases. The CDR3 loop reads CASRVYNEQFF. CDR3 in DNA: TGTGCCAGCAGAGTCTACAATGAGCAGTTCTTC.